Listed here are 5 T cell receptor beta chains from one sample, sequenced in a study of spatial heterogeneity in lung cancer. General observations from the study: Expanded alpha and beta TCR counts within tumors tracked tumor mutation counts.

The antigens for these receptors are not known. Time point noted: sample taken at primary tumor resection. TCRdb used MiXCR to reprocess the 5' RACE reads, holding one entry per CDR3 protein. The table records thousands of distinct CDR3 sequences, roughly an eighth of them present only once. The sequencing here drew on lung tumor tissue, taken at surgery. The receptors here all came from a male donor with early-stage non-small cell lung cancer.

This clonotype was seen many times. Being off target in a library aimed at alpha chains, this beta chain has a size of little meaning. This sequence joins TRBV11-2 and TRBJ1-4; the match to TRBD1 covers 9 bases. J was trimmed by 8 bases and V by 4 bases; bases with no gene match: 5. Germline-derived CDR1 and CDR2 are SGHAT and FQNNGV. This CDR3 is 14 amino acids long. CDR3 sequence reads: CASSSRTGVEKLFF. In nucleotides, the CDR3 is TGTGCCAGCAGCTCGAGGACAGGGGTGGAAAAACTGTTTTTT.

This clonotype is classed as medium-sized. Found in a library prepared for alpha chains, this beta chain is an off-target read, and its abundance has little meaning. The chain is built from TRBV7-2 and TRBJ2-5, with unresolved D. This CDR3 comprises 15 residues. The V gene lost 4 bases and the J gene lost 5 bases, with 17 bases spanning the gap. CDR1 SGHTA and CDR2 FQGNSA come from the germline V gene. Here the CDR3 reads CASSSPDPLRETQYF. CDR3 in DNA: TGTGCCAGCAGCTCTCCCGACCCCCTAAGGGAGACCCAGTACTTC.

Within the sample, this clonotype is medium-sized. In a library made to pick up alpha chains, this beta chain is a stray read with a size that means little. The chain recombines TRBV24-1 with TRBJ1-1, with 11 nucleotides matching TRBD1. This CDR3 region has 16 residues. CDR1 and CDR2 (germline): KGHDR, SFDVKD. The J segment lost 1 base and the V segment lost 3 bases, leaving 3 bases of the junction unmatched. CDR3 bases: TGTGCCACCAGTGATGGGACAGGGGGTAGGAACACTGAAGCTTTCTTT. Protein sequence: CATSDGTGGRNTEAFF.

This clonotype was detected ten times or more. This beta chain came through as a stray read in a library set up for alpha chains, and its size says little. The chain combines TRBV6-6 with TRBJ1-4; D is ambiguous. Germline values: CDR1 MNHNY, CDR2 SVGAGI (reference sequence). CDR3 size: 15 residues. Trimming removed 2 bases from V and 8 bases from J, with 15 bases in between. CDR3 sequence: CASSYIEEIWEKLFF. For the CDR3, the DNA is TGTGCCAGCAGTTACATAGAGGAGATTTGGGAAAAACTGTTTTTT.

A note on this clonotype: Since it is a stray read in a library aimed at alpha chains, this beta chain has a size that is not meaningful. The CDR3 loop is CASSLVAGADEQYF. The CDR3 region has the DNA TGTGCCAGCAGTTTAGTAGCGGGAGCTGACGAGCAGTACTTC. The chain couples TRBV28 to TRBJ2-7; 9 bases line up with TRBD2. J lost 5 bases, V lost 2 bases, and 4 bases had no gene match. Germline CDR1 MDHEN, CDR2 SYDVKM. The CDR3 runs to 14 residues.